This TCR beta chain was captured in a study of blood T cells in healthy people across ages. The CDR3 has 14 amino acids. V lost 6 bases, J lost 9 bases, and 10 bases stayed unmatched. A J-beta primer mix and a sample-barcoded 5' primer were used in a second PCR of roughly 6 to 12 cycles. Per-sample output comprised a minimum of 2.5 million paired-end reads containing CDR3. From the 5' RACE reads, TCRdb called clonotypes with MiXCR, one entry per CDR3 protein. Of fewer than 950,000 distinct CDR3 sequences in the sample, roughly 34% were seen once. Details on this clonotype: Its antigen is undetermined.

Overall study results and limits: A greater number of naive CD4+ cells and higher diversity distinguished long-lived donors from aged donors. Roughly linear declines in TCR beta diversity per million T cells occurred with age.

The V gene is TRBV12-3 or TRBV12-4, the J gene TRBJ1-5; the match to TRBD1 covers 8 bases. Sequencing was done on a sample of blood. This clonotype was sampled from a man aged 18 to 29 in good health. CDR3 DNA: TGTGCCAGCAGCCGCAGGGGGCTTGGCTCGCCCCAGCATTTT. Its translation is CASSRRGLGSPQHF.